This T cell receptor (beta chain) was documented in a study of blood T cell repertoires in COVID-19. This table comes from immunoSEQ multiplex PCR, and its TCRdb copy is limited to in-frame clones, with some not included. The sample lists about 200,000 clones; about four fifths were seen once. Per the germline V gene, CDR1 is SGHKS and CDR2 is YYEKEE (reference sequence). This CDR3 spans 16 amino acids. Trimming took 4 bases from V and 4 from J; bases not matched to a gene: 10. The sequenced material came from peripheral blood. The clonotype comes from a woman of 80 years or more with acute or convalescent COVID-19. V usage is TRBV5-5 and J usage is TRBJ2-5; 10 bases fit TRBD2. In DNA form, the CDR3 reads TGTGCCAGCAGCATCCGAGCGGGGGGGCCAGCAGAGACCCAGTACTTC. Its translation: CASSIRAGGPAETQYF. Variable domain in full (rest from reference TRBV5-5 and TRBJ2-5): DAGVTQSPTHLIKTRGQQVTLRCSPISGHKSVSWYQQVLGQGPQFIFQYYEKEERGRGNFPDRFSARQFPNYSSELNVNALLLGDSALYLCASSIRAGGPAETQYFGPGTRLLVL.